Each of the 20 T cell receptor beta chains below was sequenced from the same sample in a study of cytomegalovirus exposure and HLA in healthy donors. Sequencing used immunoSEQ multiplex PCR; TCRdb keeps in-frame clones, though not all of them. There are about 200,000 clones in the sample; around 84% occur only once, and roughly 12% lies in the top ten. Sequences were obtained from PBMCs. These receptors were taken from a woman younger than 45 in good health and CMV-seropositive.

The CDR3 reads CASSLTGQNEQFF. For the CDR3, the DNA is TGCGCCAGCAGCTTGACAGGACAAAATGAGCAGTTCTTC. V is TRBV5-1 and J is TRBJ2-1, with D perhaps matching TRBD1 (5 bases). CDR3 size: 13 residues. The germline V gene encodes CDR1 SGHRS and CDR2 YFSETQ. V was shortened by 1 base and J by 7 bases, with 9 bases between the two germline ends. The full variable domain, its missing parts supplied by reference TRBV5-1 and TRBJ2-1, is KAGVTQTPRYLIKTRGQQVTLSCSPISGHRSVSWYQQTPGQGLQFLFEYFSETQRNKGNFPGRFSGRQFSNSRSEMNVSTLELGDSALYLCASSLTGQNEQFFGPGTRLTVL.

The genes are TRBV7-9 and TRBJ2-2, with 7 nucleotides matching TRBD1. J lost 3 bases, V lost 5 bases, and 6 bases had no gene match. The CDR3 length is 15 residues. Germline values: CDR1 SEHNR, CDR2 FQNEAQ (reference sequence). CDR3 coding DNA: TGTGCCAGCAGCGTTTTGGGACAGCACACCGGGGAGCTGTTTTTT. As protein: CASSVLGQHTGELFF.

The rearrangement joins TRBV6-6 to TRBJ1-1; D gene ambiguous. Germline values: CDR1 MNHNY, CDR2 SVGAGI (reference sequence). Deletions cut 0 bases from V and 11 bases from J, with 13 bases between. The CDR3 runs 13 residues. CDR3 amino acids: CASSYSIARDAFF. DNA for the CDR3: TGTGCCAGCAGTTACTCGATTGCGAGGGATGCTTTCTTT.

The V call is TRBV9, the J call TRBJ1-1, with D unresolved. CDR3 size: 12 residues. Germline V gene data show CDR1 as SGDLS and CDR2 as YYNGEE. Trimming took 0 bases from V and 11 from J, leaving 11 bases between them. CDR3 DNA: TGTGCCAGCAGCGTAGACGCCTCCCGGGCTTTCTTT. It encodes CASSVDASRAFF.

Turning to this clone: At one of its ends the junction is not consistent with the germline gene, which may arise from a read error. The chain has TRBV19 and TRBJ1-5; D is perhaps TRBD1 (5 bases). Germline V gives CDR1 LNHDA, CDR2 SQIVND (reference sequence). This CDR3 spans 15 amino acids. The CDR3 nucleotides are TGTGCCAGTAGAATAGTGGTTGGGGCAGATCAGCCCCAGCATTTT. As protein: CASRIVVGADQPQHF.

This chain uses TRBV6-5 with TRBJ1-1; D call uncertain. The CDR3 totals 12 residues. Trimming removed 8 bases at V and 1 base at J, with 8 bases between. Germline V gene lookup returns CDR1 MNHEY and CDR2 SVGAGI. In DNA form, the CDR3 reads TGTGCCAGCCTCTCTACGAACACTGAAGCTTTCTTT. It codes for CASLSTNTEAFF.

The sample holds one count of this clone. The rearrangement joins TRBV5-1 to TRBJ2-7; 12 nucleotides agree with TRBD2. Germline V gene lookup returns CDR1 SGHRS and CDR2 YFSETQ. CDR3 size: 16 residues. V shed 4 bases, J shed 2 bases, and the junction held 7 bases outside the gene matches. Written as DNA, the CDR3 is TGCGCCAGCAGCCATAGGACTAGCGGGGATCCCTACGAGCAGTACTTC. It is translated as CASSHRTSGDPYEQYF.

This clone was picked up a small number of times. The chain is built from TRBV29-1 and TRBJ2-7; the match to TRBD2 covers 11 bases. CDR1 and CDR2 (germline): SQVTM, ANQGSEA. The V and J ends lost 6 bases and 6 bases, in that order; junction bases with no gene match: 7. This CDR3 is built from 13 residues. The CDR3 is CSVGSTSGSEQYF. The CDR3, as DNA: TGCAGCGTGGGTTCAACTAGCGGGAGCGAGCAGTACTTC.

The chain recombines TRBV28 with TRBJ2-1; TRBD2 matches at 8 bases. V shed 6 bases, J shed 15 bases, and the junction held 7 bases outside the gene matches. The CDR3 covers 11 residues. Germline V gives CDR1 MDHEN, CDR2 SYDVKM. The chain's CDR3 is CASSYAGGPFF. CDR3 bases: TGTGCCAGCAGCTATGCGGGGGGCCCGTTCTTC.

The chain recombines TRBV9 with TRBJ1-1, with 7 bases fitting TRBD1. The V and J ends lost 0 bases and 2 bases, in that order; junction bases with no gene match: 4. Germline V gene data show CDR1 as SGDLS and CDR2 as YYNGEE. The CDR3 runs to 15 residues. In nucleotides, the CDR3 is TGTGCCAGCAGCGTAGGTCAGGGGGGAAACACTGAAGCTTTCTTT. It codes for CASSVGQGGNTEAFF.

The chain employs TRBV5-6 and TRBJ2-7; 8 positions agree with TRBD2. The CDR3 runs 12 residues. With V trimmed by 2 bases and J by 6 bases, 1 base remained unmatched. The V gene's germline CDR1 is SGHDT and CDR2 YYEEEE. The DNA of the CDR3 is TGTGCCAGCAGCTTAGCGGGGGCCGAGCAGTACTTC. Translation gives CASSLAGAEQYF.

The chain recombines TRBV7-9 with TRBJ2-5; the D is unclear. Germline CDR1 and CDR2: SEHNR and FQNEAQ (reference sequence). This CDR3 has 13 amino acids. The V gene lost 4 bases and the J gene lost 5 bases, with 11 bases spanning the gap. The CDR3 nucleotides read TGTGCCAGCAGCTCCCGAGGCCCCGAGACCCAGTACTTC. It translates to CASSSRGPETQYF. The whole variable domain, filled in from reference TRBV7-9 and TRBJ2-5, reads DTGVSQNPRHKITKRGQNVTFRCDPISEHNRLYWYRQTLGQGPEFLTYFQNEAQLEKSRLLSDRFSAERPKGSFSTLEIQRTEQGDSAMYLCASSSRGPETQYFGPGTRLLVL.

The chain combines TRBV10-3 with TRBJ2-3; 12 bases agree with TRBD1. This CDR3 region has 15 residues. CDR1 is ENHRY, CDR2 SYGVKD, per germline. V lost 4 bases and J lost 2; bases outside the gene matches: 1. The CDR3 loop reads CAISGGQGATDTQYF. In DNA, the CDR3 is TGTGCCATCAGTGGGGGACAGGGGGCCACAGATACGCAGTATTTT.

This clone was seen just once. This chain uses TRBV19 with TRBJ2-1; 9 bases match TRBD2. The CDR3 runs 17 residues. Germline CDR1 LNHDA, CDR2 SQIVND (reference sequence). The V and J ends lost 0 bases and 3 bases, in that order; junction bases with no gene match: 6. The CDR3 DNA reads TGTGCCAGTAGTATAGATCTCTCTAGCGGGAACTACAATGAGCAGTTCTTC. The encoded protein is CASSIDLSSGNYNEQFF. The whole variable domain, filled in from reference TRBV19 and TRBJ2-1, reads DGGITQSPKYLFRKEGQNVTLSCEQNLNHDAMYWYRQDPGQGLRLIYYSQIVNDFQKGDIAEGYSVSREKKESFPLTVTSAQKNPTAFYLCASSIDLSSGNYNEQFFGPGTRLTVL.

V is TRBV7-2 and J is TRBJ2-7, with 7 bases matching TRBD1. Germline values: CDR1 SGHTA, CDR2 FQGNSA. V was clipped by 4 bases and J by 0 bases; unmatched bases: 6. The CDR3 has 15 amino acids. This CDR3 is CASSYDRVSSYEQYF. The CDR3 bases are TGTGCCAGCAGCTATGACAGGGTTAGCTCCTACGAGCAGTACTTC.

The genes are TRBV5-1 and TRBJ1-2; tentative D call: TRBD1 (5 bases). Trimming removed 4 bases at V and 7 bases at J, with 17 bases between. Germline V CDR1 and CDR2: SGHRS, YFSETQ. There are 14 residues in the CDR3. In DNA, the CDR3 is TGCGCCAGCAGCAGGGACGGAGCCGGGGGTGGCTACACCTTC. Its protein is CASSRDGAGGGYTF.

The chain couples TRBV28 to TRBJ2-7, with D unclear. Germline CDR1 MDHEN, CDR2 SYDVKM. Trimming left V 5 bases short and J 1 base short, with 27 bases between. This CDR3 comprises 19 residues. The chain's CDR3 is CASSPSRAASKDISYEQYF. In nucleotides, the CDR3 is TGTGCCAGCAGTCCCTCCCGAGCAGCGTCGAAGGATATTTCCTACGAGCAGTACTTC.

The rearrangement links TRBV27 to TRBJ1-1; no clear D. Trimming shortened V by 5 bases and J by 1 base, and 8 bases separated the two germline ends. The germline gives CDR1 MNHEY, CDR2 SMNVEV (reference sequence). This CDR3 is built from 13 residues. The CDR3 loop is CASSPRGNTEAFF. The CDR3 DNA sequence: TGTGCCAGCAGTCCCCGAGGGAACACTGAAGCTTTCTTT.

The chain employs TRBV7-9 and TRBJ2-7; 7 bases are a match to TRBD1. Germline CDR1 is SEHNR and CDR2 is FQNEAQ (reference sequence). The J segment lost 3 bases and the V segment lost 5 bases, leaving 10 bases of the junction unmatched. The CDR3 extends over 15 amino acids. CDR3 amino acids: CASSQSGTAIYEQYF. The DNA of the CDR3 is TGTGCCAGCAGCCAATCCGGGACAGCGATCTACGAGCAGTACTTC.

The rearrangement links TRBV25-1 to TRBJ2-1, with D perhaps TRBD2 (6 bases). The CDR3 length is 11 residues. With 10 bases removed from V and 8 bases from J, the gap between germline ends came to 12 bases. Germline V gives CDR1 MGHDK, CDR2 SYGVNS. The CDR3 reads CATLWGDEQFF. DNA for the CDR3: TGTGCCACCCTTTGGGGGGATGAGCAGTTCTTC.